This is a list of T cell receptor beta chains from one sample in a study of CD8 T cells in Susac syndrome. Each CDR3 protein gets one entry after TCRdb re-called the immunoSEQ multiplex PCR reads with MiXCR. The sample contains around 140,000 distinct CDR3 sequences, roughly 94% of which appear only once. Sequencing was performed on CD4+ T cells from PBMCs. The receptor set was obtained from a human donor in good health. The conserved cysteine and the conserved F or W are not part of the CDR3 here. Each record gives: J gene, clone size, V gene, CDR3 protein. Size is omitted from some rows. Given values are once, few, many or a class for expanded clones.

TRBJ2-7,.,TRBV3-1,ASSQRGYFYEQY
TRBJ1-4,.,TRBV15,ATSRVGASEKLF
TRBJ2-3,.,TRBV29-1,SGQGGDTQY
TRBJ1-1,.,TRBV28,ASRSGTEAF
TRBJ2-3,.,TRBV5-4,ASSLGPSGRASDTQY
TRBJ2-2,.,TRBV19,ASSTTYTGELF
TRBJ1-2,.,TRBV14,ASSQVGGRGGYT
TRBJ2-7,.,TRBV30,AWRGTGSFYEQY
TRBJ2-1,.,TRBV20-1,SAKGTSGDYNEQF
TRBJ2-3,once,TRBV7-3,ASSPGSSGGTDTQY
TRBJ2-6,once,TRBV19,ASTATGSSGANVLT
TRBJ2-5,.,TRBV5-1,ASSGAGQETQY
TRBJ2-1,.,TRBV7-8,ASSLGGTEQF
TRBJ1-4,.,TRBV19,ASSSSGGPNEKLF
TRBJ2-2,.,TRBV5-6,ASSRRENTGELF
TRBJ1-4,.,TRBV28,ASSWASEKLF
TRBJ2-3,.,TRBV20-1,SAERGLGTDTQY
TRBJ1-2,.,TRBV28,ASSLPGQARGYT
TRBJ2-7,.,TRBV2,ASSEDYEQY
TRBJ2-2,.,TRBV20-1,SAEGPSSGELF
TRBJ2-1,.,TRBV12-3/TRBV12-4,ASRATSGAYNEQF
TRBJ1-1,.,TRBV6-5,ASSSTLPGGGTEAF
TRBJ2-1,.,TRBV4-1,ATSGLAGFYNEQF
TRBJ2-7,.,TRBV28,ASSLWGQPYEQY
TRBJ2-2,.,TRBV21-1,ASSKAGRVNTGELF
TRBJ2-1,.,TRBV20-1,SARPIGTSDYNEQF
TRBJ2-7,once,TRBV7-9,ASSPAHGHGRGEQY
TRBJ2-1,.,TRBV18,ASSLRTSGRDHNEQF
TRBJ2-3,.,TRBV10-3,AISDHKPSTDTQY
TRBJ2-7,.,TRBV2,ASRSQSYEQY
TRBJ2-1,.,TRBV28,ASSKGGPSYNEQF
TRBJ1-1,.,TRBV25-1,ASSGSAGTEAF
TRBJ2-7,.,TRBV9,ASSVGTEFTYEQY
TRBJ2-3,.,TRBV3-1,ASSLRWGGTDTQY
TRBJ2-7,.,TRBV20-1,SASRLAGGPTHEQY
TRBJ1-2,.,TRBV18,ASSPNGQEHGYT
TRBJ2-3,.,TRBV7-9,ASSLMGQEVDTQY
TRBJ1-2,.,TRBV28,ASQGQSYGYT
TRBJ2-5,.,TRBV11-1,ASSGPGGTSGRGWWETQY
TRBJ2-7,.,TRBV6-2/TRBV6-3,ASSYVLPGPYEQY
TRBJ2-5,.,TRBV5-1,ASSSRRLAGGIQETQY
TRBJ1-2,.,TRBV10-2,ASSKDRAANYGYT
TRBJ2-1,.,TRBV7-9,ASSTVRDEQF
TRBJ2-3,.,TRBV5-1,ASSPDTIADTQY